This TCR beta chain was found in a study of blood T cells in healthy people across ages. Study-level points and caveats: Diversity figures derived from one million T cells were judged to underestimate the true value. Possibly, changes in expanded clonotypes were confounded because donor CMV status was unknown. A conclusive naive versus antigen-experienced comparison was prevented by the unsorted PBMCs.

Concerning this clonotype itself: Its specificity is unknown.

The CDR3 extends over 14 amino acids. V shed 0 bases and J shed 7 bases, with 9 bases lying between them. Germline V gene lookup returns CDR1 SGHTA and CDR2 FQGNSA. Alongside a J-beta primer mix, a sample-barcoded 5' primer served in a second PCR lasting about 7 to 12 cycles. Any given sample supplied a minimum of 2.5 million CDR3-containing paired-end reads. TCRdb itself ran the 5' RACE reads through MiXCR, one entry per CDR3 protein. The table records fewer than 700,000 distinct CDR3 sequences, roughly two fifths of them present only once. The chain carries TRBV7-2 and TRBJ1-4, with D maybe TRBD1 (5 bases). The TCR comes from a man aged 80 or over in good health. The sample comprised blood. The CDR3 loop reads CASSLAGVGEKLFF. CDR3 DNA sequence: TGTGCCAGCAGCTTAGCAGGGGTGGGTGAAAAACTGTTTTTT. Full variable domain (missing parts from reference TRBV7-2 and TRBJ1-4): GAGVSQSPSNKVTEKGKDVELRCDPISGHTALYWYRQSLGQGLEFLIYFQGNSAPDKSGLPSDRFSAERTGGSVSTLTIQRTQQEDSAVYLCASSLAGVGEKLFFGSGTQLSVL.